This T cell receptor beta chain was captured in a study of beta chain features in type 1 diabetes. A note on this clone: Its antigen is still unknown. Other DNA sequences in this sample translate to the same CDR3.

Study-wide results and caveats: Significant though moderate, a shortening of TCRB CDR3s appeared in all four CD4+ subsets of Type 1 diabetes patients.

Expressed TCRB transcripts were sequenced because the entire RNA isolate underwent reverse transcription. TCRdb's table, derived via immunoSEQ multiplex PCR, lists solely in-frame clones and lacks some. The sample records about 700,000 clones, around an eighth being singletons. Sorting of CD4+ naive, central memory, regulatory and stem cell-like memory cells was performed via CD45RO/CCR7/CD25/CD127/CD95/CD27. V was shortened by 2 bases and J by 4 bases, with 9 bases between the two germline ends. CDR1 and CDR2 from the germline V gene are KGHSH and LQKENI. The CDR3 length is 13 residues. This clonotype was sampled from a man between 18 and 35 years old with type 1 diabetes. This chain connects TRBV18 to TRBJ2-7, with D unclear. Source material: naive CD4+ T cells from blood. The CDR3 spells CASSPMGGYEQYF. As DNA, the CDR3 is TGTGCCAGCTCACCAATGGGTGGATACGAGCAGTACTTC.